This T cell receptor (delta chain) was sequenced for a study of gamma-delta chains in newborns, infants, children. Across the study: Microbial exposure reportedly drives polyclonal innate γδ T cell expansion after birth.

The V gene's germline CDR1 is GEAIGNYY and CDR2 EKD. This CDR3 spans 19 amino acids. A remark on this clone: A read error may explain this, as a much larger clone is one base away.

TCRdb re-called clones from the reads using CATT. The sample consists of more than 6,500 delta-chain clones, less than 2.5% of them appearing once. The sequenced sample consisted of blood. The gene calls are TRDV2 and TRDJ3, with 12 bases fitting TRDD3. This clonotype was sampled from a child who was a newborn, infant or young child, either healthy, febrile or measles-vaccinated (not recorded which). This CDR3 is CACDFTGGYRLWGTRQMFF. In DNA, the CDR3 is TGTGCCTGTGACTTCACTGGGGGATACCGTTTGTGGGGCACCCGACAGATGTTTTTC.